This T cell receptor (beta chain) came from a study of cytomegalovirus exposure and HLA in healthy donors. Study information: The same platform was used for the roughly 130 validation repertoires and the approximately 670 first-cohort repertoires, a later analysis reported.

Overall study results and limits: In vitro data verified three CMV-associated chains as specific for CMV antigens.

Notes on this clone: Its antigen remains unknown.

The assay was immunoSEQ multiplex PCR, and TCRdb's table has in-frame clones only and misses some. The sample has 110,000 or so clones; roughly 83% are singletons. The CDR3 length is 15 residues. Per the germline V gene, CDR1 is GTSNPN and CDR2 is SVGIG (reference sequence). The ends were cut back, 1 base at V and 3 bases at J, with 15 bases in the middle. V usage is TRBV30 and J usage is TRBJ1-2, with D perhaps matching TRBD1 (5 bases). The specimen was PBMCs. This receptor was obtained from a man aged 18-30 years in good health and CMV-seronegative. CDR3 bases: TGTGCCTGGAGTGGGTCGGGCGGGACTTACTATGGCTACACCTTC. It specifies CAWSGSGGTYYGYTF.